This T cell receptor beta chain was observed in a study of T cells after yellow fever vaccination. Study conclusions and caveats: Researchers noted that a small share of clonotypes showed up in both CD4 and CD8 compartments. Most clones from primary vaccination resurfaced after the booster (approximately 96% CD4, more than 75% CD8). Weaker overall, the secondary response nonetheless peaked faster (day 5 versus 15).

The CDR3 length is 15 residues. From germline, CDR1 is SGHRS and CDR2 YFSETQ. The V end lost 0 bases, the J end lost 7 bases, and 17 bases lay between the germline ends. 5'RACE template switching added a universal primer site and UMIs to TCR cDNA. TCRdb independently ran MiXCR on the 5' RACE reads; one entry per CDR3 protein. Of 300,000 or so distinct CDR3 sequences detected, 3% to 4.5% appear once; the ten largest clones hold approximately 24%. Worth noting for this clonotype: Its antigen is currently unknown.

The TCR comes from a young man who received the YFV17D yellow fever vaccine. The input for sequencing was PBMCs, taken 5 days after the yellow fever booster vaccination. V usage is TRBV5-1 and J usage is TRBJ2-7; D gene unclear. This CDR3 reads CASSLAALPMGEQYF. The CDR3 nucleotides read TGCGCCAGCAGCTTGGCGGCCTTACCGATGGGAGAGCAGTACTTC.